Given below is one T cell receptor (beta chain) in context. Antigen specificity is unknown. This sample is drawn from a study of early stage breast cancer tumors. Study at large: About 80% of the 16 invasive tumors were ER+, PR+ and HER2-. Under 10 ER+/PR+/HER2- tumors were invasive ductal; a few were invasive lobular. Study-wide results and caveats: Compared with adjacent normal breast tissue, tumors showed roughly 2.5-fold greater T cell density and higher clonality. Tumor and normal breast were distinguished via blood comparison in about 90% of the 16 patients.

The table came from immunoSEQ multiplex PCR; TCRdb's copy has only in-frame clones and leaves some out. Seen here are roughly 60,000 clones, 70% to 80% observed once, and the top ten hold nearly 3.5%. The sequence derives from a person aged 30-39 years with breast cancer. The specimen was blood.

The CDR3 DNA reads as TGTGCCAGCACCTACGCCGGGGAGCTGTTTTTT. Residues: CASTYAGELFF. This rearrangement joins TRBV11-2 to TRBJ2-2; D not resolved. From germline, CDR1 is SGHAT and CDR2 FQNNGV. V was cut by 7 bases and J by 6 bases, with 6 bases left in between. The CDR3 is 11 residues long.